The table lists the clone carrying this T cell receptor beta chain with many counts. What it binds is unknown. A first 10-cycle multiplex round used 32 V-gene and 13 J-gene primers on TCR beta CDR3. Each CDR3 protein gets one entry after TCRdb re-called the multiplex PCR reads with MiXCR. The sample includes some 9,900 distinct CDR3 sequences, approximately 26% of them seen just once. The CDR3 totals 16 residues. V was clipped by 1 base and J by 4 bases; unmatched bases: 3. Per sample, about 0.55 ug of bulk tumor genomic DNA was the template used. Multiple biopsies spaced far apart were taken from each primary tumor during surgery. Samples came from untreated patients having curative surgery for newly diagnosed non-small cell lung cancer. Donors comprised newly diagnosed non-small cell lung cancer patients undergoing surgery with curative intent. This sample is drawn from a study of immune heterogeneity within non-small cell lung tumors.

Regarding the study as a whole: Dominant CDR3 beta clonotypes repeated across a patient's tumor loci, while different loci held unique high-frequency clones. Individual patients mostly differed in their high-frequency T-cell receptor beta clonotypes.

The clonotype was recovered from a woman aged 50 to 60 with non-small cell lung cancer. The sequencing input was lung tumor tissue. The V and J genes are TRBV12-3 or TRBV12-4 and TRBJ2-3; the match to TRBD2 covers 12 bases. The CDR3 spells CASSLGLAGGSDTQYF. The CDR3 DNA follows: TGTGCCAGCAGTTTAGGGCTAGCGGGGGGGTCAGATACGCAGTATTTT.